This T cell receptor (beta chain) was documented in a study of radiation and T cells in renal cell carcinoma. Germline assignment: CDR1 SNHLY and CDR2 FYNNEI. The CDR3 extends over 12 amino acids. V was shortened by 7 bases and J by 4 bases, with 10 bases between the two germline ends. The time point is: blood 2 weeks post-SBRT. Treatment defined: 15 Gy SBRT to primary tumor, nephrectomy 4 weeks later. Assay: immunoSEQ multiplex PCR; the TCRdb copy retains only in-frame clones and omits some. The sample holds some 50,000 clones, 80% seen once. The clonotype comes from a woman in her sixties or seventies with renal cell carcinoma. The chain recombines TRBV2 with TRBJ1-2; D call uncertain. The sample here was blood, taken from a patient whose treatment included radiotherapy and nephrectomy. The CDR3 protein is CASTGQTYGYTF. Written as DNA, the CDR3 is TGTGCCAGCACCGGGCAGACCTATGGCTACACCTTC. The full variable domain, completed using reference TRBV2 and TRBJ1-2, is EPEVTQTPSHQVTQMGQEVILRCVPISNHLYFYWYRQILGQKVEFLVSFYNNEISEKSEIFDDQFSVERPDGSNFTLKIRSTKLEDSAMYFCASTGQTYGYTFGSGTRLTVV.